The 6 T cell receptor beta chains below come from one sample, sequenced in a study of OX40 agonist ivuxolimab in advanced cancers. The method was immunoSEQ multiplex PCR; TCRdb's version includes in-frame clones alone and lacks a portion of them. The sample lists tens of thousands of clones, over 75% occurring once. The sequenced sample was CD4+ or CD8+ T cells sorted from blood, obtained in a trial of the OX40 agonist ivuxolimab. All receptors derive from an adult with an advanced solid tumor such as melanoma, head and neck, liver or kidney cancer.

The chain recombines TRBV12-5 with TRBJ1-5; D is undetermined. Trimming cost V 2 bases and J 3 bases, with 5 bases left between them. The CDR3 is 13 amino acids. The germline V gene encodes CDR1 LGHNT and CDR2 FRNRAP. This CDR3 reads CASGLTVNQPQHF. CDR3 DNA: TGTGCTAGTGGTTTGACGGTCAATCAGCCCCAGCATTTT.

The V call is TRBV5-6, the J call TRBJ2-1, with TRBD2 as a possible D gene (5 bases). The CDR3 extends over 12 amino acids. The V gene lost 3 bases and the J gene lost 9 bases, with 10 bases spanning the gap. In germline, CDR1 is SGHDT, CDR2 YYEEEE. CDR3 residues: CASSYSEGEQFF. Here the CDR3 DNA reads TGTGCCAGCAGCTACAGTGAGGGTGAGCAGTTCTTC.

The chain has TRBV18 and TRBJ1-4, with 8 bases identical to TRBD1. The length of the CDR3 is 14 residues. J was trimmed by 7 bases and V by 6 bases; bases with no gene match: 7. The germline CDR1 and CDR2 sequences are KGHSH and LQKENI. The CDR3 DNA sequence: TGTGCCAGCTCCCCTGGACAGGGAGGTGAAAAACTGTTTTTT. Protein product: CASSPGQGGEKLFF.

The rearrangement joins TRBV9 to TRBJ1-4; maybe TRBD1 (6 bases). The CDR3 is 13 amino acids. Germline CDR1 reads SGDLS; CDR2 reads YYNGEE. V was shortened by 3 bases and J by 4 bases, with 7 bases between the two germline ends. The CDR3 DNA reads TGTGCCAGCAGCGCACAGGGTAATGAAAAACTGTTTTTT. It yields the protein CASSAQGNEKLFF. Together with reference TRBV9 and TRBJ1-4, the CDR3 gives the full variable domain: DSGVTQTPKHLITATGQRVTLRCSPRSGDLSVYWYQQSLDQGLQFLIQYYNGEERAKGNILERFSAQQFPDLHSELNLSSLELGDSALYFCASSAQGNEKLFFGSGTQLSVL.

V is TRBV11-3 and J is TRBJ2-2; D assignment may be TRBD1 or TRBD2 (5 bases each). The CDR3 spans 16 residues. Germline loops: CDR1 SGHNT, CDR2 YENEEA. V shed 5 bases and J shed 0 bases, with 13 bases lying between them. CDR3 region: CASSLQRGPNTGELFF. CDR3 coding DNA: TGTGCCAGCAGCCTACAAAGGGGACCGAACACCGGGGAGCTGTTTTTT.

The chain has TRBV7-2 and TRBJ2-5, with D perhaps matching TRBD2 (6 bases). Germline CDR1 SGHTA, CDR2 FQGNSA. This CDR3 spans 15 amino acids. Between the trimmed V and J ends, which lost 2 bases and 3 bases, there was a span of 13 bases. CDR3 coding DNA: TGTGCCAGCAGCTTATCCGGGAGTTCAGAAGAGACCCAGTACTTC. Its protein product is CASSLSGSSEETQYF.